The 28 T cell receptor beta chains reported below all come from one sample, sequenced in a study of cytomegalovirus exposure and HLA in healthy donors. The primer mix had 60 Vbeta and 13 Jbeta primers. Assay: immunoSEQ multiplex PCR; the TCRdb copy retains only in-frame clones and omits some. Of approximately 190,000 clones detected, 82% appear once; the ten largest clones hold 6.5%. The sequenced sample consisted of PBMCs. Every receptor here comes from a woman in her forties or fifties in good health and CMV-seropositive.

This clone was observed once. The genes are TRBV27 and TRBJ2-3, with TRBD1 matching 7 bases. Germline V gene data show CDR1 as MNHEY and CDR2 as SMNVEV (reference sequence). The ends lost 5 bases at V and 6 bases at J; junction bases unmatched: 14. The CDR3 sequence is 16 residues long. CDR3 bases: TGTGCCAGCAGTACGAGGACAGGACTGCTTCGGGATACGCAGTATTTT. It encodes CASSTRTGLLRDTQYF.

The chain uses TRBV29-1 and TRBJ2-5; possibly TRBD2 for D (6 bases). With 6 bases removed from V and 3 bases from J, the gap between germline ends came to 14 bases. CDR3 length equals 13 residues. CDR1 and CDR2 (germline): SQVTM, ANQGSEA. CDR3 sequence reads: CSVRDHGKETQYF. DNA of the CDR3: TGCAGCGTGCGGGACCACGGGAAAGAGACCCAGTACTTC.

The rearrangement uses TRBV25-1 and TRBJ2-5; 11 bases fit TRBD2. The CDR3 runs to 16 residues. CDR1 is MGHDK, CDR2 SYGVNS, per germline. The trim removed 5 bases at V and 3 bases at J, leaving 8 bases unmatched. CDR3 DNA: TGTGCCAGCAGTAGGGCTCCGGGACTAGCGGAAGAGACCCAGTACTTC. Encoded protein: CASSRAPGLAEETQYF.

The chain couples TRBV28 to TRBJ1-5; D not certain. Germline CDR1 reads MDHEN; CDR2 reads SYDVKM. V shed 8 bases and J shed 5 bases, with 19 bases lying between them. The CDR3 totals 15 residues. The CDR3 DNA reads as TGTGCCAGCGCCCGGTTCCAGGCGTACCATCAGCCCCAGCATTTT. Translated: CASARFQAYHQPQHF.

This clone was counted only a few times. The chain couples TRBV7-9 to TRBJ2-3, with 9 bases matching TRBD1. The germline V gene has CDR1 SEHNR and CDR2 FQNEAQ (reference sequence). The V and J ends lost 5 bases and 3 bases, in that order; junction bases with no gene match: 9. The CDR3 is 16 amino acids. The CDR3 region has the DNA TGTGCCAGCAGCCCCCACAGGGGGCGAGGGACAGATACGCAGTATTTT. The encoded protein is CASSPHRGRGTDTQYF.

V gene TRBV29-1 combines with J gene TRBJ2-1, with D possibly matching TRBD1 (9 bases). Germline V lookup: CDR1 SQVTM, CDR2 ANQGSEA. This CDR3 spans 14 amino acids. V lost 7 bases, J lost 6 bases, and 19 bases lay in between. This chain's CDR3 is CSGGGTGRVNEQFF. Here the CDR3 DNA reads TGCAGCGGCGGGGGGACAGGGAGAGTCAATGAGCAGTTCTTC.

This clone was recorded a few times. This rearrangement joins TRBV6-5 to TRBJ1-2, with 9 bases identical to TRBD1. CDR1 and CDR2 from the germline V gene are MNHEY and SVGAGI. The V and J ends lost 6 bases and 4 bases, in that order; junction bases with no gene match: 6. The CDR3 is 14 amino acids. CDR3 nucleotide sequence: TGTGCCAGCAGACCGACAGGGGGTGGCTATGGCTACACCTTC. Translation: CASRPTGGGYGYTF.

The V call is TRBV18, the J call TRBJ2-6; 7 bases map to TRBD1. Trimming took 3 bases from V and 1 from J; bases not matched to a gene: 6. The CDR3 loop spans 17 amino acids. In germline, CDR1 is KGHSH, CDR2 LQKENI. Here the CDR3 DNA reads TGTGCCAGCTCACCGCGGACAGGAAGTTCTGGGGCCAACGTCCTGACTTTC. Residues: CASSPRTGSSGANVLTF.

V usage is TRBV5-1 and J usage is TRBJ2-7; D unresolved. From germline, CDR1 is SGHRS and CDR2 YFSETQ. There are 11 residues in the CDR3. Trimming left V 2 bases short and J 7 bases short, with 7 bases between. CDR3 sequence reads: CASSFGLEQYF. For the CDR3, the DNA is TGCGCCAGCAGCTTTGGGCTGGAGCAGTACTTC.

V gene TRBV19 combines with J gene TRBJ2-6, with 8 positions matching TRBD1. The length of the CDR3 is 15 residues. J was trimmed by 2 bases and V by 5 bases; bases with no gene match: 2. Germline CDR1 and CDR2: LNHDA and SQIVND (reference sequence). The DNA for the CDR3 is TGTGCCAGTAGTCCGACAGGGGCTGGGGCCAACGTCCTGACTTTC. Protein product: CASSPTGAGANVLTF.

The chain recombines TRBV10-1 with TRBJ2-5, with 11 bases lining up with TRBD1. The J call may be faulty, since TRBJ2-7 better matches the DNA end. Germline CDR1 and CDR2: WNHNN and SYGVQD (reference sequence). The CDR3 runs 12 residues. The CDR3 loop reads CASGGTGGEQYF. The DNA for the CDR3 is TGCGCCAGCGGGGGGACAGGGGGCGAGCAGTACTTC.

The gene calls are TRBV4-1 and TRBJ2-5, with D perhaps TRBD1 (6 bases). The DNA end favors TRBJ2-7, so the J call may be wrong. Germline V CDR1 and CDR2: MGHRA, YSYEKL. This CDR3 comprises 13 residues. The CDR3 reads CASSQDRGYEQYF. DNA for the CDR3: TGCGCCAGCAGCCAAGACAGGGGCTACGAGCAGTACTTC.

The chain has TRBV2 and TRBJ1-2; 7 bases line up with TRBD1. V lost 5 bases, J lost 12 bases, and 9 bases stayed unmatched. In germline, CDR1 is SNHLY, CDR2 FYNNEI. This CDR3 region has 12 residues. CDR3 sequence (DNA): TGTGCCAGCAGTCTCGACAGGGTTGGGAACACCTTC. It is translated as CASSLDRVGNTF.

To note about this clone: Other DNA sequences of this sample code for an identical CDR3. V gene TRBV18 combines with J gene TRBJ1-1; TRBD1 matches 8 bases. From germline, CDR1 is KGHSH and CDR2 LQKENI. The CDR3 consists of 15 residues. The trim removed 3 bases at V and 0 bases at J, leaving 3 bases unmatched. CDR3 in DNA: TGTGCCAGCTCACCGGGGACAGGCGTGAACACTGAAGCTTTCTTT. Protein sequence: CASSPGTGVNTEAFF.

The chain recombines TRBV2 with TRBJ2-7; the match to TRBD2 covers 8 bases. Trimming at V came to 10 bases and at J to 2 bases, leaving 7 bases not matched to a gene. This CDR3 has 13 amino acids. In germline, CDR1 is SNHLY, CDR2 FYNNEI. CDR3 in amino acids: CATRLAQAYEQYF. DNA of the CDR3: TGTGCCACTAGACTAGCGCAAGCCTACGAGCAGTACTTC. Full variable domain (outside the CDR3, taken from reference TRBV2 and TRBJ2-7): EPEVTQTPSHQVTQMGQEVILRCVPISNHLYFYWYRQILGQKVEFLVSFYNNEISEKSEIFDDQFSVERPDGSNFTLKIRSTKLEDSAMYFCATRLAQAYEQYFGPGTRLTVT.

V and J are TRBV30 and TRBJ2-2, with 9 bases matching TRBD2. CDR1 is GTSNPN and CDR2 is SVGIG in the germline V gene (reference sequence). CDR3 length equals 16 residues. V dropped 0 bases and J dropped 4; count of bases not matched to a gene: 6. CDR3 DNA sequence: TGTGCCTGGAGTGTACAACTAGCGGGCCTCACCGGGGAGCTGTTTTTT. Its protein is CAWSVQLAGLTGELFF.

The J gene is TRBJ1-2, the V gene TRBV7-2; unclear D gene. The CDR3 consists of 13 residues. CDR1 and CDR2 from the germline V gene are SGHTA and FQGNSA. Trimming stripped 7 bases from V and 0 bases from J, with 9 bases between. The CDR3 region is CASTFTANYGYTF. The DNA for the CDR3 is TGTGCCAGCACCTTCACAGCTAACTATGGCTACACCTTC.

The chain carries TRBV5-1 and TRBJ2-7; D unresolved. V was cut by 5 bases and J by 3 bases, with 12 bases left in between. Per the germline V gene, CDR1 is SGHRS and CDR2 is YFSETQ. The CDR3 runs to 13 residues. The CDR3 DNA is TGCGCCAGCAGTGACAATCGTTTCTACGAGCAGTACTTC. Its protein is CASSDNRFYEQYF.

The rearrangement joins TRBV10-1 to TRBJ1-3; TRBD1 is a possible D gene (6 bases). The CDR3 is 13 residues long. V was cut by 4 bases and J by 2 bases, with 6 bases left in between. The germline V gene encodes CDR1 WNHNN and CDR2 SYGVQD (reference sequence). The CDR3 bases are TGCGCCAGCAGTGGGACAGCTGGAAACACCATATATTTT. Translation gives CASSGTAGNTIYF.

This clone came up a few times. The chain uses TRBV5-1 and TRBJ1-1; maybe TRBD1 (6 bases). CDR3 length equals 15 residues. From germline, CDR1 is SGHRS and CDR2 YFSETQ. V dropped 1 base and J dropped 3 bases, with 13 bases sitting between them. The CDR3 coding sequence is TGCGCCAGCAGCTTGAGCGAGGGGACATACACTGAAGCTTTCTTT. Encoded protein: CASSLSEGTYTEAFF.

The genes are TRBV2 and TRBJ2-5, with 7 bases fitting TRBD2. Per germline, CDR1 SNHLY and CDR2 FYNNEI. Trimming at V came to 6 bases and at J to 4 bases, leaving 8 bases not matched to a gene. CDR3 size: 14 residues. The CDR3 region is CASRVGGDSETQYF. CDR3 sequence (DNA): TGTGCCAGCAGGGTGGGGGGGGACTCAGAGACCCAGTACTTC.

This CDR3 is CASSKGTSGSYEQYF. The CDR3 DNA is TGTGCCAGCAGCAAAGGGACTAGCGGCTCCTACGAGCAGTACTTC. The chain couples TRBV6-5 to TRBJ2-7; 11 bases line up with TRBD2. Germline CDR1 reads MNHEY; CDR2 reads SVGAGI. The CDR3 consists of 15 residues. J lost 0 bases, V lost 6 bases, and 4 bases had no gene match.

The chain carries TRBV7-9 and TRBJ2-1, with TRBD1 identical over 7 bases. This CDR3 has 14 residues. CDR1 and CDR2 from the germline V gene are SEHNR and FQNEAQ (reference sequence). The V and J ends lost 5 bases and 6 bases, in that order; junction bases with no gene match: 7. This chain's CDR3 is CASSPTGVPNEQFF. CDR3 coding DNA: TGTGCCAGCAGCCCAACAGGGGTCCCCAATGAGCAGTTCTTC.

The sample holds one count of this clone. This chain joins TRBV10-3 and TRBJ1-1; 7 nucleotides match TRBD1. The CDR3 contains 14 residues. Per germline, CDR1 ENHRY and CDR2 SYGVKD. With 0 bases clipped from V and 6 bases from J, the junction kept 4 bases outside the gene matches. In DNA, the CDR3 is TGTGCCATCAGTGAGTCTGGACAGGTCTCTGAAGCTTTCTTT. Its protein product is CAISESGQVSEAFF.

The rearrangement joins TRBV28 to TRBJ1-1; TRBD1 agrees at 7 bases. The CDR3 length is 15 residues. With V trimmed by 8 bases and J by 3 bases, 12 bases remained unmatched. Germline-derived CDR1 and CDR2 are MDHEN and SYDVKM. The CDR3 nucleotides read TGTGCCAGCTTTTCTGGACAGGTTCACTACACTGAAGCTTTCTTT. It translates to CASFSGQVHYTEAFF.

This clone was detected only a few times. The chain links TRBV28 to TRBJ2-2; 7 bases align to TRBD1. V lost 2 bases, J lost 3 bases, and 3 bases stayed unmatched. Germline CDR1 MDHEN, CDR2 SYDVKM. The CDR3 totals 15 residues. Here the CDR3 DNA reads TGTGCCAGCAGTTTAAGACAGGGTGACACCGGGGAGCTGTTTTTT. It yields the protein CASSLRQGDTGELFF.

Concerning this clone itself: Its ends do not fully match the called genes, so a read error is possible. This sequence joins TRBV30 and TRBJ2-4; D gene ambiguous. The CDR3 consists of 13 residues. Germline lookup yields CDR1 GTSNPN and CDR2 SVGIG (reference sequence). The CDR3, as DNA: TGTGCCTGGAGTGTACGAGACCAAAACAGTCAGTACTTC. Its translation: CAWSVRDQNSQYF.

This rearrangement joins TRBV15 to TRBJ2-2; D remains unclear. CDR1 is LNHNV, CDR2 YYDKDF, per germline (reference sequence). The CDR3 runs to 15 residues. Deletions cut 5 bases from V and 2 bases from J, with 12 bases between. CDR3 amino acids: CATSPYRQNTGELFF. Written as DNA, the CDR3 is TGTGCCACCAGCCCCTACAGACAAAACACCGGGGAGCTGTTTTTT.